One sample yielded the 2 T cell receptor beta chains listed below, sequenced in a study of cytomegalovirus exposure and HLA in healthy donors. Clones were read by immunoSEQ multiplex PCR, and TCRdb kept only the in-frame ones, dropping some. This table holds about 220,000 clones, roughly 88% found once. The specimen was PBMCs. The receptors were sampled from a woman in her twenties or thirties in good health and CMV-seropositive.

The rearrangement links TRBV2 to TRBJ2-1, with a possible D match to TRBD2 (6 bases). V lost 9 bases and J lost 0, with 9 bases in between. Germline lookup yields CDR1 SNHLY and CDR2 FYNNEI. This CDR3 has 13 residues. DNA of the CDR3: TGTGCCAGGGCGGGGAGCTCCTACAATGAGCAGTTCTTC. Its protein is CARAGSSYNEQFF. Filled out from reference TRBV2 and TRBJ2-1, the complete variable domain reads EPEVTQTPSHQVTQMGQEVILRCVPISNHLYFYWYRQILGQKVEFLVSFYNNEISEKSEIFDDQFSVERPDGSNFTLKIRSTKLEDSAMYFCARAGSSYNEQFFGPGTRLTVL.

For this clone: The identical CDR3 is also encoded by other nucleotide sequences in the sample. The chain joins TRBV5-1 to TRBJ2-3, with 7 bases fitting TRBD1. CDR1 is SGHRS and CDR2 is YFSETQ in the germline V gene. This CDR3 is 16 amino acids long. J gave up 0 bases and V 3 bases, and 7 bases lay outside the gene matches. The CDR3 sequence: CASSSSGGRSTDTQYF. DNA for the CDR3: TGCGCCAGCAGCTCGTCAGGGGGTAGGAGCACAGATACGCAGTATTTT.